This passage covers 24 T cell receptor beta chains from one sample sequenced in a study of blood T cell repertoires in COVID-19 (dated by TCRdb to the early 2020s). The library was made by the immunoSEQ multiplex PCR assay. This immuneACCESS table, as held by TCRdb, lists in-frame sequences with V and J called but not all clones. Of the missing ones, under half trace to an unresolved V gene in checked studies; the others have no known cause. The sample records some 200,000 clones, around 81% of which are singletons. Over 7% of the sample comes from the top ten. Sequencing was done on a sample of peripheral blood. The receptor source for this set is a woman between 70 and 85 years old with acute or convalescent COVID-19.

The rearrangement uses TRBV6-6 and TRBJ2-5; 14 bases line up with TRBD2. This CDR3 is 18 amino acids long. J lost 5 bases, V lost 6 bases, and 14 bases had no gene match. Germline values: CDR1 MNHNY, CDR2 SVGAGI (reference sequence). This CDR3 reads CASSRKGLAGAMYETQYF. Written as DNA, the CDR3 is TGTGCCAGCAGCCGAAAGGGACTAGCGGGGGCCATGTATGAGACCCAGTACTTC.

The chain uses TRBV29-1 and TRBJ2-2, with TRBD1 matching over 9 bases. Germline lookup yields CDR1 SQVTM and CDR2 ANQGSEA. V shed 7 bases, J shed 8 bases, and the junction held 5 bases outside the gene matches. This CDR3 is built from 12 residues. DNA for the CDR3: TGCAGCGCTCCCGGGACAGGGGGGGAGCTGTTTTTT. Residues: CSAPGTGGELFF.

The V call is TRBV5-1, the J call TRBJ2-7, with 15 bases identical to TRBD2. J was trimmed by 13 bases and V by 3 bases; bases with no gene match: 8. Germline CDR1 and CDR2: SGHRS and YFSETQ. The CDR3 totals 14 residues. This CDR3 reads CASSSSGTSGGLYF. Written as DNA, the CDR3 is TGCGCCAGCAGCTCTTCAGGGACTAGCGGGGGGCTTTACTTC.

This clone was recorded a few times. This chain uses TRBV2 with TRBJ1-4; 11 positions agree with TRBD1. Germline V lookup: CDR1 SNHLY, CDR2 FYNNEI. CDR3 length: 14 amino acids. Losses at the gene ends were 5 bases for V and 7 bases for J; bases not matched to a gene: 3. The CDR3 loop reads CASSWTGGGEKLFF. The DNA of the CDR3 is TGTGCCAGCAGTTGGACAGGGGGCGGTGAAAAACTGTTTTTT. Full variable domain (remainder filled in from reference TRBV2 and TRBJ1-4): EPEVTQTPSHQVTQMGQEVILRCVPISNHLYFYWYRQILGQKVEFLVSFYNNEISEKSEIFDDQFSVERPDGSNFTLKIRSTKLEDSAMYFCASSWTGGGEKLFFGSGTQLSVL.

The chain couples TRBV18 to TRBJ1-2; D gene unclear. Trimming cost V 6 bases and J 4 bases, with 12 bases left between them. CDR1 is KGHSH and CDR2 is LQKENI in the germline V gene. CDR3 length equals 13 residues. CDR3 residues: CASSSSVLYGYTF. Written as DNA, the CDR3 is TGTGCCAGCTCGTCGTCCGTCCTCTATGGCTACACCTTC.

This clone appeared a few times. This sequence joins TRBV24-1 and TRBJ2-6; D is unresolved. Germline assignment: CDR1 KGHDR and CDR2 SFDVKD. Trimming cost V 9 bases and J 0 bases, with 8 bases left between them. This CDR3 is built from 14 residues. CDR3 sequence (DNA): TGTGCCACCCCTACCTACTCTGGGGCCAACGTCCTGACTTTC. Its protein is CATPTYSGANVLTF.

V gene TRBV3-1 (or the pseudogene TRBV3-2) combines with J gene TRBJ2-3; the match to TRBD1 covers 7 bases. This CDR3 region has 17 residues. Germline V lookup: CDR1 LGHDT, CDR2 YNNKEL (reference sequence). V was pared by 4 bases and J by 4 bases, with 14 bases of the junction left unmatched. This CDR3 reads CASSPPRGPGRPDTQYF. CDR3 coding DNA: TGTGCCAGCAGCCCCCCGAGGGGGCCCGGTCGCCCAGATACGCAGTATTTT.

The rearrangement joins TRBV21-1 to TRBJ2-7; TRBD2 is taken as the D call from the table, unchecked against the DNA. TRBV21-1 is classified as a pseudogene. The CDR3 runs 15 residues. CDR3 residues: CASRALAGVSYEQYV. The CDR3 DNA follows: TGTGCCAGCAGGGCACTAGCGGGGGTCTCCTACGAGCAGTACGTC.

This clone was detected once. The chain employs TRBV7-2 and TRBJ1-5, with a tentative D call TRBD1 (6 bases). The germline V gene has CDR1 SGHTA and CDR2 FQGNSA. The CDR3 contains 14 residues. Trimming removed 5 bases at V and 7 bases at J, with 15 bases between. This CDR3 reads CASSPQRGGQPQHF. CDR3 bases: TGTGCCAGCAGCCCCCAACGGGGGGGCCAGCCCCAGCATTTT.

The V call is TRBV11-3, the J call TRBJ2-2; a possible D gene is TRBD1 (6 bases). With 6 bases removed from V and 4 bases from J, the gap between germline ends came to 12 bases. CDR3 length: 14 residues. The germline V gene has CDR1 SGHNT and CDR2 YENEEA. CDR3 loop: CASRQTGSTGELFF. The CDR3 DNA sequence: TGTGCCAGCAGACAAACAGGGTCCACCGGGGAGCTGTTTTTT.

This clone was detected only a few times. The rearrangement links TRBV30 to TRBJ1-2; 9 bases map to TRBD1. Germline CDR1 reads GTSNPN; CDR2 reads SVGIG (reference sequence). The ends lost 6 bases at V and 2 bases at J; junction bases unmatched: 7. The CDR3 length is 14 residues. The CDR3 nucleotides read TGTGCCTGTTACGGACAGGGGTCCAACTATGGCTACACCTTC. Amino acid sequence: CACYGQGSNYGYTF.

The chain recombines TRBV7-8 with TRBJ1-2; D possibly corresponds to TRBD1 (6 bases). This CDR3 spans 18 amino acids. Per the germline V gene, CDR1 is SGHVS and CDR2 is FQNEAQ. Trimming stripped 5 bases from V and 2 bases from J, with 24 bases between. The CDR3 DNA reads as TGTGCCAGCAGCCCCGTTATATTAACAGGGAGCCTAAACTATGGCTACACCTTC. Its translation: CASSPVILTGSLNYGYTF.

The chain uses TRBV19 and TRBJ2-5, with TRBD1 as a possible D gene (6 bases). V lost 5 bases to trimming and J lost 5 bases, with 21 bases between them. The CDR3 runs 16 residues. The germline V gene has CDR1 LNHDA and CDR2 SQIVND (reference sequence). Written as DNA, the CDR3 is TGTGCCAGTAGTGTAGGGGGAGCCGGGGTCGGGGAGACCCAGTACTTC. This gives the protein CASSVGGAGVGETQYF.

This sequence joins TRBV3-1 (or the pseudogene TRBV3-2) and TRBJ1-6, with 11 bases aligning to TRBD1. CDR3 length equals 19 residues. Trimming removed 4 bases from V and 0 bases from J; junction bases left unmatched: 8. Germline V gene data show CDR1 as LGHDT and CDR2 as YNNKEL (reference sequence). CDR3 amino acids: CASSRGGQGVDSYNSPLHF. The CDR3 DNA reads as TGTGCCAGCAGCCGGGGGGGACAGGGGGTTGACTCCTATAATTCACCCCTCCACTTT.

About this clone: The junction shows a germline mismatch at one end, possibly a read error. J is TRBJ2-5 and V is TRBV11-2, with TRBD1 as a possible D gene (6 bases). Germline V gives CDR1 SGHAT, CDR2 FQNNGV. The CDR3 contains 13 residues. The CDR3: CASSLGTKEPQYF. CDR3 nucleotides: TGTGCCAGCAGCTTGGGGACAAAAGAGCCCCAGTACTTC.

The J gene is TRBJ2-2, the V gene TRBV24-1; D perhaps matches TRBD2 (6 bases). Germline V gives CDR1 KGHDR, CDR2 SFDVKD. The V end lost 9 bases, the J end lost 7 bases, and 11 bases lay between the germline ends. This CDR3 has 12 residues. The CDR3 here is CATGGLFGELFF. The DNA for the CDR3 is TGTGCCACCGGGGGACTTTTCGGGGAGCTGTTTTTT.

The gene calls are TRBV9 and TRBJ1-1; D unresolved. V gave up 4 bases and J gave up 1 base, with 8 bases separating them. The CDR3 has 13 amino acids. Germline assignment: CDR1 SGDLS and CDR2 YYNGEE. This CDR3 reads CASSPLENTEAFF. The DNA for the CDR3 is TGTGCCAGCAGCCCGCTAGAGAACACTGAAGCTTTCTTT.

The rearrangement uses TRBV27 and TRBJ1-4; TRBD1 matches 8 bases. This CDR3 spans 13 amino acids. In germline, CDR1 is MNHEY, CDR2 SMNVEV (reference sequence). The trim removed 6 bases at V and 8 bases at J, leaving 5 bases unmatched. The CDR3 region is CASRRQGLEKLFF. The CDR3 DNA sequence: TGTGCCAGCAGGAGACAGGGGTTGGAAAAACTGTTTTTT.

This sequence joins TRBV7-2 and TRBJ2-7; 10 bases agree with TRBD2. Trimming at V came to 8 bases and at J to 1 base, leaving 5 bases not matched to a gene. Germline V gene lookup returns CDR1 SGHTA and CDR2 FQGNSA. This CDR3 comprises 14 residues. In nucleotides, the CDR3 is TGTGCCAGCCAAGCGGGGGGGCCTTCCTACGAGCAGTACGTC. It encodes CASQAGGPSYEQYV.

V usage is TRBV18 and J usage is TRBJ2-2; weak D call: TRBD1 (6 bases). Trimming cost V 6 bases and J 4 bases, with 9 bases left between them. Per the germline V gene, CDR1 is KGHSH and CDR2 is LQKENI. The CDR3 is made up of 13 amino acids. CDR3 bases: TGTGCCAGCTCGCTACAGGGCACCGGGGAGCTGTTTTTT. Amino acid sequence: CASSLQGTGELFF. The variable domain in full, completed from reference TRBV18 and TRBJ2-2, reads NAGVMQNPRHLVRRRGQEARLRCSPMKGHSHVYWYRQLPEEGLKFMVYLQKENIIDESGMPKERFSAEFPKEGPSILRIQQVVRGDSAAYFCASSLQGTGELFFGEGSRLTVL.

This chain links TRBV18 with TRBJ2-5; D may be TRBD1 (6 bases). Trimming left V 0 bases short and J 1 base short, with 15 bases between. This CDR3 region has 17 residues. Germline V gene lookup returns CDR1 KGHSH and CDR2 LQKENI. CDR3 residues: CASSPPRLGTLQETQYF. The CDR3, as DNA: TGTGCCAGCTCACCACCGAGGTTGGGGACACTCCAAGAGACCCAGTACTTC.

The chain employs TRBV23-1 and TRBJ2-5; D is possibly TRBD1 (5 bases). TRBV23-1 is treated as an ORF (open reading frame) with a function not yet certain. V was clipped by 0 bases and J by 5 bases, with 22 bases between them. The CDR3 has 18 amino acids. The CDR3 sequence is CASSQSRPRDRELETQYF. The DNA for the CDR3 is TGCGCCAGCAGTCAATCCCGGCCCCGCGACAGAGAGTTGGAGACCCAGTACTTC.

The chain uses TRBV30 and TRBJ1-6; 8 positions agree with TRBD1. Germline lookup yields CDR1 GTSNPN and CDR2 SVGIG (reference sequence). The CDR3 loop spans 13 amino acids. V was pared by 5 bases and J by 9 bases, with 6 bases of the junction left unmatched. The CDR3 loop reads CAWGGQGGSPLHF. DNA of the CDR3: TGTGCCTGGGGAGGACAGGGTGGTTCACCCCTCCACTTT.

The rearrangement uses TRBV7-8 and TRBJ2-7; 7 bases map to TRBD2. Unmatched junction bases numbered 10, after V lost 6 bases and J lost 2 bases. This CDR3 has 15 amino acids. Germline V CDR1 and CDR2: SGHVS, FQNEAQ. CDR3 DNA sequence: TGTGCCAGCAGTCCCTTAGCGGGTGTCACCTACGAGCAGTACTTC. Amino acids: CASSPLAGVTYEQYF.